This TCR beta chain was observed in a study of neurological immune-mediated disorders. cDNA synthesis was performed by 5'RACE with 10-nucleotide random UMIs. Every sequencing run generated in excess of 170 million TCR-beta sequences. These sequences covered 15-18 subjects. MiXCR, run by TCRdb on the 5' RACE reads, gives a single entry per CDR3 protein. The table has around 37,000 distinct CDR3 sequences, around 10% seen once. Documented time point: technical triplicate 1. In its sample, this clonotype was seen many times. The specimen sequenced was PBMCs. The sequence derives from a man in his sixties with HTLV-1-associated myelopathy (HAM/TSP).

In DNA form, the CDR3 reads TGTGCCAGCCAACAGGGAGGTGATTACGAGCAGTACTTC. Residues: CASQQGGDYEQYF. This chain links TRBV12-3 or TRBV12-4 with TRBJ2-7; D may be TRBD1 or TRBD2 (6 bases each). V lost 8 bases and J lost 4, with 15 bases in between. The CDR3 totals 13 residues.